The entry below describes one T cell receptor (beta chain). Its antigen specificity is not known. A junction boundary mismatches the germline segment, possibly from a read error. The CDR3 spans 13 residues, from the cysteine through the phenylalanine. The only DNA kept is the CDR3, 39 bases in frame from the first base. CDR1 and CDR2 were assigned from the germline V gene as MNHNS and SASEGT. The study deep-sequenced TCR repertoires of sorted CD4+ and CD8+ blood T cells from severe aplastic anemia patients and healthy subjects. Ficoll-Paque density gradient centrifugation was used to isolate peripheral blood mononuclear cells. Before DNA extraction, CD4+ and CD8+ T cells were sorted by FACS or by magnetic beads. The record originates from a study of CD8+CD57+ T cells in acquired aplastic anemia (dated by TCRdb to 2017 to 2018). About the study as a whole: On average, sorted CD4+ and CD8+ cells yielded around 3.5 ug of extracted DNA, with a range of about 0.17 to 27.4 ug. Mean read counts for healthy donor samples were 10 million to 10.8 million for CD4+ cells and 11.0 million for CD8+ cells. General conclusions and limits of the study: Between patients and healthy controls, no significant difference in CD8+ Simpson's diversity was found (P=0.060). About 30 CD8+ CDR3 sequences were found to be shared between patients and controls, but these sequences appeared to be highly expressed in patients and within the immunodominant clones of the patients.

TCR beta VDJ combination and CDR3 sequence profiling used genomic DNA as the template. TCR repertoire sequencing was run on an Illumina HiSeq 2000. Per the source publication's procedure: TRBV/TRBJ rearrangement plots, CDR3 size and DJ length profiles, and Simpson's diversity index were used to assess repertoires. The most abundant DNA sequence in the deep sequencing data was taken as the immunodominant clone. CDR3 amino acid sequences were screened for sharing across subjects and were compared with published repertoires and the VDJdb database. TCRdb reprocessed the public reads (quality trimming at Q25 with fastp, clone calling with MiXCR) and kept in-frame beta chains. Identical CDR3 proteins give one entry, which carries the most common genes and DNA. The V and J calls and clone size come from TCRdb's table, not from the authors' own analysis. The sample profile shows about 220,000 distinct CDR3 sequences; roughly 33% of them were found once. Clones ranked in the top ten supply 0.9% to 1.2% of the sample.

The specimen sequenced was sorted CD4+, CD8+, or CD8+CD57+ T cells (not recorded which) from PBMCs. This TCR was recovered from a human donor in good health, serving as a control. This sequence uses TRBV6-1 and TRBJ2-3, with the D call perhaps TRBD1 or TRBD2, each one matching 5 bases. The DNA reads as follows: TGTGCCAGCAGTGGAATGTTGGGACGGGCAGGCGATTTT. This gives the protein CASSGMLGRAGDF.